The rows below give T cell receptor beta chains drawn from one sample of a study of identifying expanded T cells in peripheral blood. Method: immunoSEQ multiplex PCR; TCRdb's copy keeps in-frame clones and lacks some. This sample has around 85,000 clones, with around 89% found just once. Material: blood. The receptors were gathered from a person aged 18 to 70 in good health. Each CDR3 is given with its conserved first and last residue. Each record gives: J gene, V gene, D gene, CDR3 DNA, CDR3 protein. A D gene is named only where the DNA matches it firmly.

TRBJ2-7 TRBV27 NA TGTGCCAGCGCTACGAATTACGAGCAGTACTTC CASATNYEQYF
TRBJ1-6 TRBV23-1 TRBD1 TGCGCCCAGGGGGCGCACCATAATTCACCCCTCCACTTT CAQGAHHNSPLHF
TRBJ2-1 TRBV11-3 NA TGTGCCAGCAGCCCCCCAACTAACAATGAGCAGTTCTTC CASSPPTNNEQFF
TRBJ2-3 TRBV19 NA TGTGCCAGTAGTAGGACAGTTAGCACAGATACGCAGTATTTT CASSRTVSTDTQYF
TRBJ2-1 TRBV6-5 TRBD1 TGTGCCAGCAGGCCGGGACAGGCGCACAATGAGCAGTTCTTC CASRPGQAHNEQFF
TRBJ2-3 TRBV10-2 NA TGCGCCACTAGATTAGTGTCGGACCGGCCAGATACGCAGTATTTT CATRLVSDRPDTQYF
TRBJ1-5 TRBV28 NA TGTGCCAGCAGCGGCCTAGGGTTGGGGGTCGGCAATCAGCCCCAGCATTTT CASSGLGLGVGNQPQHF
TRBJ1-4 TRBV5-1 NA TGCGCCAGCAGCCTCGAGACAGGTCTTAATGAAAAACTGTTTTTT CASSLETGLNEKLFF
TRBJ2-6 TRBV7-8 NA TGTGCCAGCAGCCTACCTACCGGCACTAGCTCTGGGGCCAACGTCCTGACTTTC CASSLPTGTSSGANVLTF
TRBJ1-1 TRBV18 NA TGTGCCAGCTCACCACCGATGGGGCTAGGGTCCAACACTGAAGCTTTCTTT CASSPPMGLGSNTEAFF
TRBJ2-1 TRBV11-3 NA TGTGCCAGCAGCTTCCTCCCGGGCAATGAGCAGTTCTTC CASSFLPGNEQFF